The subject of this entry is one T cell receptor beta chain. One junction end disagrees with the germline gene, perhaps due to a read error. This specimen belongs to a study of molecular identifiers for immune sequencing clone quantification. The CDR3 consists of 16 residues. Per the germline V gene, CDR1 is SEHNR and CDR2 is FQNEAQ (reference sequence). In TCRdb, the PCR reads were re-called with MiXCR into one record per CDR3 protein. The sample contains some 41,000 distinct CDR3 sequences, more than 20% of which appear only once. This sequence joins TRBV7-9 and TRBJ2-3; 9 bases agree with TRBD1. The material sequenced was naive CD8+ T cells from blood, with Jurkat cell RNA spiked in. Noted subset: FACS-sorted CD8+CD4-CCR7+CD45RA+ naive T cells. The source is a human donor in good health. Some libraries in this study had Jurkat cell RNA spiked in. The DNA of the CDR3 is TGTGCCAGCGGCCCACTGACAGGGGGTCCGACAGATACGCAGTGTTTT. It encodes CASGPLTGGPTDTQCF. The entire variable domain, with the rest obtained from reference TRBV7-9 and TRBJ2-3, is as follows: DTGVSQNPRHKITKRGQNVTFRCDPISEHNRLYWYRQTLGQGPEFLTYFQNEAQLEKSRLLSDRFSAERPKGSFSTLEIQRTEQGDSAMYLCASGPLTGGPTDTQCFGPGTRLTVL.